These T cell receptor beta chains were read from a single sample in a study of blood T cell repertoires in COVID-19. Here immunoSEQ multiplex PCR was the method, and the copy in TCRdb shows in-frame clones only, minus some. Of some 400,000 clones in the sample, around 87% were seen once. Sequencing was carried out using peripheral blood. These receptors all stem from a woman aged 60-70 years with COVID-19, enrolled during active disease. The CDR3 runs from the conserved cysteine through the conserved F or W. The D gene is left open where the match is weak. Expanded clones are given a class, and other clones once, few, many or no size at all.

v_call	clone_size	d_call	j_call	cdr3_nt	cdr3_aa
TRBV15	.	TRBD1	TRBJ2-1	TGTGCCACCAGCAGTGCCGGGACAGGGAGCCATGAGCAGTTCTTC	CATSSAGTGSHEQFF
TRBV6-5	.	.	TRBJ2-2	TGTGCCAGCGGATACAGGGCAAACACCGGGGAGCTGTTTTTT	CASGYRANTGELFF
TRBV19	.	TRBD1	TRBJ1-2	TGTGCCAGTAGTGCCCACCGGGACAGACCAATCTATGGCTACACCTTC	CASSAHRDRPIYGYTF
TRBV19	.	.	TRBJ1-1	TGTGCCAGTCGGACAGATTTTATGAACACTGAAGCTTTCTTT	CASRTDFMNTEAFF
TRBV4-1	.	TRBD1	TRBJ1-2	TGCGCCAGCAGCCAACCGCAGGGGGCTGACTATGGCTACACCTTC	CASSQPQGADYGYTF
TRBV7-8	.	.	TRBJ2-7	TGTGCCAGCAGCTTGGGGCCCAGTGTTTACGAGCAGTACTTC	CASSLGPSVYEQYF
TRBV7-3	once	.	TRBJ2-6	TGTGCCAGCAGCTACGCTGTGGGAGGTGGGGCCAACGTCCTGACTTTC	CASSYAVGGGANVLTF
TRBV5-5	.	TRBD1	TRBJ2-2	TGTGCCAGCAGCCTGTCCGGGACAGTCACCGGGGAGCTGTTTTTT	CASSLSGTVTGELFF
TRBV25-1	.	.	TRBJ2-3	TGTGCCAGCAGTGACGGCGGGGGCGGTGCGGGTACGCAGTATTTT	CASSDGGGGAGTQYF
TRBV11-1	once	.	TRBJ1-1	TGTGCCAGCAGCCTCCCCGGGGACACTGAAGCTTTCTTT	CASSLPGDTEAFF
TRBV24-1	.	TRBD2	TRBJ2-5	TGTGCCACCAGTGACACAAGGGGCGGGGGGCTGGAGACCCAGTACTTC	CATSDTRGGGLETQYF
TRBV5-6	once	.	TRBJ2-7	TGTGCCAGCAGCCTCGGGTTTAATTCCTACGAGCAGTACTTC	CASSLGFNSYEQYF
TRBV7-8	.	TRBD1	TRBJ2-7	TGTGCCAGCAGCTCCGACAGGGGCTACGAGCAGTACTTC	CASSSDRGYEQYF
TRBV4-1	.	.	TRBJ2-7	TGCGCCAGCAGCGAAGACTTGGGGCTCTACGAGCAGTACTTC	CASSEDLGLYEQYF
TRBV9	.	.	TRBJ1-2	TGTGCCAGCAGCGGAGGGGGGGCGGACTATGGCTACACCTTC	CASSGGGADYGYTF
TRBV18	.	TRBD1	TRBJ1-6	TGTGCCAGCTCCCCCTTCCGGGACAGGGGCTATAATTCACCCCTCCACTTT	CASSPFRDRGYNSPLHF
TRBV2	once	TRBD2	TRBJ2-5	TGTGCCACCACTACCGGGGGGGAAGAGACCCAGTACTTC	CATTTGGEETQYF
TRBV7-9	.	.	TRBJ1-2	TGTGCCAGCAGCGTTACAGGGAATCCGAACTATGGCTACACCTTC	CASSVTGNPNYGYTF
TRBV7-9	.	.	TRBJ2-7	TGTGCCAGCAGCTTATCCGGGGACTTC	CASSLSGDF
TRBV7-3	.	.	TRBJ2-3	TGTGCCAGCAGCTCACAGGGGGGGTTGGCAGATACGCAGTATTTT	CASSSQGGLADTQYF
TRBV6-5	.	.	TRBJ2-3	TGTGCCAGCAGTTCCCGGACAGCTAGCACAGATACGCAGTATTTT	CASSSRTASTDTQYF
TRBV3-1/TRBV3-2	few	TRBD1	TRBJ1-2	TGTGCCAGCAGCCAACTGGACAGGTCCTATGGCTACACCTTC	CASSQLDRSYGYTF
TRBV7-2	.	.	TRBJ2-5	TGTGCCAGCAGCTTAGAATTGGTAGCAGGGGAGACCCAGTACTTC	CASSLELVAGETQYF
TRBV10-2	.	TRBD1	TRBJ1-2	TGCGCCACCTTCGACAGGGTGGAGGCTTCTGGCTACACCTTC	CATFDRVEASGYTF
TRBV13	.	TRBD1	TRBJ1-2	TGTGCCAGCAGCTTAGGCCGACAGGGAGTCGTCTATGGCTACACCTTC	CASSLGRQGVVYGYTF
TRBV4-2	.	.	TRBJ1-2	TGTGCCAGCATCCAATCGGACAGAGCTAACTATGGCTACACCTTC	CASIQSDRANYGYTF